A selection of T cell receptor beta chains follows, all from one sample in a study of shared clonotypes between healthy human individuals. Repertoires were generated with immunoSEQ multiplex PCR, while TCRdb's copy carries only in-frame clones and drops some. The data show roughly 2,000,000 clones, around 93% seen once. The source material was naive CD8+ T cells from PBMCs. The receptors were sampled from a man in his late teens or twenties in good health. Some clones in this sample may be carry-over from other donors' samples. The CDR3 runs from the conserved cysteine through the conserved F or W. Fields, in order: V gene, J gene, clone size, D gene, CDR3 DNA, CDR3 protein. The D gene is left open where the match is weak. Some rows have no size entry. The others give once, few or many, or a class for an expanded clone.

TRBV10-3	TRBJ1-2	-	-	TGTGCCACCGGCTCGGCCCCAGAGTCTCTTTGGGGCTACACCTTC	CATGSAPESLWGYTF
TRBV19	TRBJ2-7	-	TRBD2	TGTGCCAGTAGCCCGGACAGGGTCGGACTAGCGGATTACGAGCAGTACTTC	CASSPDRVGLADYEQYF
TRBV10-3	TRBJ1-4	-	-	TGTGCCATCAGTGGAGGTCGTGGGGGGTTGGCTTTCGAAAAACTGTTTTTT	CAISGGRGGLAFEKLFF
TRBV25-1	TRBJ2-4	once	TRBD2	TGTGCCAGCAGTGAATACCTAGCGGGCAACAAAAACATTCAGTACTTC	CASSEYLAGNKNIQYF
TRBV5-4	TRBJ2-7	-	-	TGTGCCAGCAGCTTGGGTACCTACGAGCAGTACTTC	CASSLGTYEQYF
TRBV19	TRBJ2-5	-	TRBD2	TGTGCCAGTAGTACTCCAAGCCCTAGCGGACAAGAGACCCAGTACTTC	CASSTPSPSGQETQYF
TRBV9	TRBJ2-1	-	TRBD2	TGTGCCAGCAGCGTAGCATCTAGCGGGAGGTACAATGAGCAGTTCTTC	CASSVASSGRYNEQFF
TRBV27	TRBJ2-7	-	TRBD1	TGTGCCAGCAGTCCCCAGGGACAGGGATGGGTCGAGCAGTACTTC	CASSPQGQGWVEQYF
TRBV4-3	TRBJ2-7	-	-	TGCGCCAGCAGCCAAGGAACGGCTAGAACATACGAGCAGTACTTC	CASSQGTARTYEQYF
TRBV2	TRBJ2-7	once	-	TGTGCCAGCAGTGATGGATTCCCCTACGAGCAGTACTTC	CASSDGFPYEQYF
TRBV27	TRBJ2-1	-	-	TGTGCCAGCAGTTTATCGAACGGTTACAATGAGCAGTTCTTC	CASSLSNGYNEQFF
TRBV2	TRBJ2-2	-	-	TGTGCCAGCAGTGACAGGGCAAGGACCGGGGAGCTGTTTTTT	CASSDRARTGELFF
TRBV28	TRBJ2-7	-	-	TGTGCCAGCAGTTCGTCCATAGCGTGGTCCTACGAGCAGTACTTC	CASSSSIAWSYEQYF
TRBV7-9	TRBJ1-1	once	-	TGTGCCAGCAGCTTAGAGGGGCGGCCTGAAGCTTTCTTT	CASSLEGRPEAFF
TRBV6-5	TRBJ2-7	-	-	TGTGCCAGCAGTTACGCTACAGGGAGCTCCTACGAGCAGTACTTC	CASSYATGSSYEQYF
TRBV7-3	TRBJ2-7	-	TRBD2	TGTGCCAGCAGCCCCGGGAGCGGGAGGGTCTACGAGCAGTACTTC	CASSPGSGRVYEQYF
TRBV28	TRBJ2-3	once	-	TGTGCCAGCAGTTTAAGGGACTGGACAGATACGCAGTATTTT	CASSLRDWTDTQYF
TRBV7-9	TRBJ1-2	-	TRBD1	TGTGCCAGCAGCCTCGGGACAGGGTCTCTCACCTTC	CASSLGTGSLTF
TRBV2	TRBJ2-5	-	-	TGTGCCAGCGGTACAGGTCCAGAGACCCAGTACTTC	CASGTGPETQYF
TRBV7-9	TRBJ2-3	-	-	TGTGCCAGCACCTGGGGGTGGCAGGGTGGTACAGATACGCAGTATTTT	CASTWGWQGGTDTQYF
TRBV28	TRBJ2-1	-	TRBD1	TGTGCCAGCAAAAGAAACGGACAGGGCCGCGAGCAGTTCTTC	CASKRNGQGREQFF
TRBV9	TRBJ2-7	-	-	TGTGCCAGCAGCGCGGGACTTCTCTACGAGCAGTACTTC	CASSAGLLYEQYF
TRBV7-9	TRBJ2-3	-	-	TGTGCCAGCAGCTCGACAGCCACAGATACGCAGTATTTT	CASSSTATDTQYF
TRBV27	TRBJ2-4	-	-	TGTGCCAGCAGCAAACAAACAGCGGGACATCAGTACTTC	CASSKQTAGHQYF
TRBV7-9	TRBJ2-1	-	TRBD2	TGTGCCAGCAGCCCGGGGGGAACAGAGCAGTTCTTC	CASSPGGTEQFF
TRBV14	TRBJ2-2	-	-	TGTGCCAGCAGTCCAGAGGACACCGGGGAGCTGTTTTTT	CASSPEDTGELFF
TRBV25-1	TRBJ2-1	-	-	TGTGCCAGCAGTGAAGGGGGGCTCTACAATGAGCAGTTCTTC	CASSEGGLYNEQFF
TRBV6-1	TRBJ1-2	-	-	TGTGCCAGCAGTGAATCGGGGGTGCCGGGAAGTTATGGCTACACCTTC	CASSESGVPGSYGYTF